The present T cell receptor beta chain was sequenced within a study of CXCR3-negative and CXCR3-positive naive CD8 T cells. Study outcomes and limitations: CXCR3-positive naive cells had more hydrophobic TRB CDR3s than CXCR3-negative naive cells. Cryopreservation partially decreased CXCR3 expression, and most assays used fresh PBMCs. Comparison of naive CXCR3-negative and CXCR3-positive cells revealed similar TRBV-TRBJ usage, while memory cells differed.

The CDR3 contains 15 residues. Looked up from germline, CDR1 is SQVTM and CDR2 is ANQGSEA. Libraries were UMI-labeled 5' RACE TRB cDNA. TCRdb reprocessed the 5' RACE reads and reports one entry per CDR3 protein, with no DNA. This table holds around 61,000 distinct CDR3 sequences. Subsets of CD8+ T cells were each sorted in triplicate at about 300,000 cells apiece. Phenotypically, naive CD8+ T cells corresponded to CD45RO-CCR7+CD27+CD95-. A word on this clonotype: The antigen is undetermined.

The receptor's source is a human donor in good health. Some clones in this sample may be carry-over from other donors' samples. The sequenced sample consisted of naive CXCR3+ CD8+ T cells from blood. The subset here: CD45RO-CCR7+CD27+CD95- naive CD8+ T cells expressing CXCR3 (TNR3+). V and J are TRBV29-1 and TRBJ1-5. The CDR3 sequence is CSVEGGITVNQPQHF.